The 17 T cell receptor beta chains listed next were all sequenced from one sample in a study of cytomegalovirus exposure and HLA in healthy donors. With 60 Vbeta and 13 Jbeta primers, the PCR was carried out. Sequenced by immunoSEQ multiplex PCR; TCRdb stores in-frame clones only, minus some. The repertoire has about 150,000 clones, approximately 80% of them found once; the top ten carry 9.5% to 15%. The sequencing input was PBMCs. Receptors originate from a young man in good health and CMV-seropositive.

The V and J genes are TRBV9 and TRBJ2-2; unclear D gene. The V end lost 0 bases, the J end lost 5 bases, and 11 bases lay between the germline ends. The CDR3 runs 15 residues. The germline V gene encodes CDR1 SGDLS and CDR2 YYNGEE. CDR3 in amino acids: CASSVGSSSTGELFF. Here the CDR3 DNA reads TGTGCCAGCAGCGTAGGCAGTAGCTCTACCGGGGAGCTGTTTTTT.

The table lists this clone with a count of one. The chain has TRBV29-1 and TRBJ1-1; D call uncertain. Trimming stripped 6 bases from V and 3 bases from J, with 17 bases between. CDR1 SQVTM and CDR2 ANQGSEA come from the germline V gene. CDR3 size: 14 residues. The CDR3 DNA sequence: TGCAGCGTCGTTCTTTTCGCCGGGGACACTGAAGCTTTCTTT. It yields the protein CSVVLFAGDTEAFF.

CDR3 loop: CASSLNIRGYNEQFF. CDR3 nucleotide sequence: TGTGCCAGCAGCTTGAATATTAGGGGCTACAATGAGCAGTTCTTC. This chain joins TRBV5-5 and TRBJ2-1; TRBD1 is a possible D gene (5 bases). V shed 1 base and J shed 3 bases, with 11 bases lying between them. From germline, CDR1 is SGHKS and CDR2 YYEKEE (reference sequence). The CDR3 covers 15 residues.

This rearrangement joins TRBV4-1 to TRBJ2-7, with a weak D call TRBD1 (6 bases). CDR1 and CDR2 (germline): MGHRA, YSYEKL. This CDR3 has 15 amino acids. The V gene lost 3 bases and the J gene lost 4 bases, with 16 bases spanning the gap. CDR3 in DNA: TGCGCCAGCAGCCAGACCACCGGGACAACTTACGAGCAGTACTTC. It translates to CASSQTTGTTYEQYF.

CDR3 amino acids: CASSYSWSRNEQFF. The CDR3 coding sequence is TGTGCCAGCAGTTACTCCTGGTCGCGCAATGAGCAGTTCTTC. V usage is TRBV6-5 and J usage is TRBJ2-1; D call uncertain. Per germline, CDR1 MNHEY and CDR2 SVGAGI. The CDR3 loop spans 14 amino acids. Trimming shortened V by 0 bases and J by 6 bases, and 9 bases separated the two germline ends.

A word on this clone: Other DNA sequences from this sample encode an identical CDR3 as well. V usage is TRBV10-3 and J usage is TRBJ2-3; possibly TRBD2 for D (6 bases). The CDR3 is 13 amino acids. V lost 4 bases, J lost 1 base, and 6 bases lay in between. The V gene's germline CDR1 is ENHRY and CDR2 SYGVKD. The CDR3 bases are TGTGCCATCAGTGGGGGGGGCACAGATACGCAGTATTTT. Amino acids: CAISGGGTDTQYF.

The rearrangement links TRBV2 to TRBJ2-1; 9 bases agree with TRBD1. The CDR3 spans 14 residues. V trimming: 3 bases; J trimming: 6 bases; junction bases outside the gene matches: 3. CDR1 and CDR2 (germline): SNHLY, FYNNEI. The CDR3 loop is CASSDGQGINEQFF. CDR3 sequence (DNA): TGTGCCAGCAGTGACGGACAGGGGATCAATGAGCAGTTCTTC. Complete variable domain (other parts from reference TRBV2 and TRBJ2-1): EPEVTQTPSHQVTQMGQEVILRCVPISNHLYFYWYRQILGQKVEFLVSFYNNEISEKSEIFDDQFSVERPDGSNFTLKIRSTKLEDSAMYFCASSDGQGINEQFFGPGTRLTVL.

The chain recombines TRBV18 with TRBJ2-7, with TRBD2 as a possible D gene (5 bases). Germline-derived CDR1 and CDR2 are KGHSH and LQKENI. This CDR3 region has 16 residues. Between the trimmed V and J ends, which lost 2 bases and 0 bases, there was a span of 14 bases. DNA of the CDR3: TGTGCCAGCTCACCAGGACTCAAGATCAACTCCTACGAGCAGTACTTC. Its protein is CASSPGLKINSYEQYF.

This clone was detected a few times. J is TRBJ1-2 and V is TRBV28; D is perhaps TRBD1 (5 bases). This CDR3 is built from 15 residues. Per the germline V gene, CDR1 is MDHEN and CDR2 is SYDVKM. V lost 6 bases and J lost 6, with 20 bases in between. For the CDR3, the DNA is TGTGCCAGCAGCCCCTCCGACCGACAGTTAAATGGCTACACCTTC. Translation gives CASSPSDRQLNGYTF.

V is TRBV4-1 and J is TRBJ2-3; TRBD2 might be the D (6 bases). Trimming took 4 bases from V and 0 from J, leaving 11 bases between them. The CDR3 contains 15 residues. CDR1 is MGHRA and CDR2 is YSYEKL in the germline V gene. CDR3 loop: CASSRTGTSTDTQYF. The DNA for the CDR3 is TGCGCCAGCAGCCGGACCGGGACTAGCACAGATACGCAGTATTTT.

This CDR3 reads CASSRGTGGGNQPQHF. DNA for the CDR3: TGTGCCAGCAGCCGCGGGACAGGGGGCGGCAATCAGCCCCAGCATTTT. The chain joins TRBV28 to TRBJ1-5; 12 nucleotides agree with TRBD1. The CDR3 is made up of 16 amino acids. Germline-derived CDR1 and CDR2 are MDHEN and SYDVKM. Trimming took 6 bases from V and 2 from J; bases not matched to a gene: 5. The whole variable domain, remainder taken from reference TRBV28 and TRBJ1-5, is DVKVTQSSRYLVKRTGEKVFLECVQDMDHENMFWYRQDPGLGLRLIYFSYDVKMKEKGDIPEGYSVSREKKERFSLILESASTNQTSMYLCASSRGTGGGNQPQHFGDGTRLSIL.

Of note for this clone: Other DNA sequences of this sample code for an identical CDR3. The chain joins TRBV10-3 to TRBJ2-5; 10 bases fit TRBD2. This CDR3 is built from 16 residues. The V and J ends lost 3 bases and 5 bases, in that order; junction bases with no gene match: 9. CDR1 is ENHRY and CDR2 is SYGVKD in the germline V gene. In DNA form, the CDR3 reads TGTGCCATCAGTGATCCTCTAGCGGGAGCTAGGGAGACCCAGTACTTC. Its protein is CAISDPLAGARETQYF.

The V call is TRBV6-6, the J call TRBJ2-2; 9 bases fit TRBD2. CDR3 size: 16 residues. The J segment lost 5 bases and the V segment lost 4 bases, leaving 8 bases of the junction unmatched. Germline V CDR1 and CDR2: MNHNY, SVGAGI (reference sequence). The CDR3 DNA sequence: TGTGCCAGCAGTTTTTCTAGCGGGAAAGCAACCGGGGAGCTGTTTTTT. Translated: CASSFSSGKATGELFF.

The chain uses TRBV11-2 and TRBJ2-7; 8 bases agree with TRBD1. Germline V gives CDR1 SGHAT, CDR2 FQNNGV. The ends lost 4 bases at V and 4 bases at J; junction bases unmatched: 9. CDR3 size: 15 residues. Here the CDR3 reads CASSSSGTGRYEQYF. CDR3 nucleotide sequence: TGTGCCAGCAGCTCATCCGGGACAGGAAGGTACGAGCAGTACTTC.

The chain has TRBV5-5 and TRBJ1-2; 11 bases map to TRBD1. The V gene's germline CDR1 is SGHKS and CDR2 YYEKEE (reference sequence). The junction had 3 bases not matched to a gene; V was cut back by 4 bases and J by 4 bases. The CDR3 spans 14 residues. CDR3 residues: CASSPGTGGYGYTF. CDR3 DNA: TGTGCCAGCAGCCCCGGGACAGGGGGCTATGGCTACACCTTC. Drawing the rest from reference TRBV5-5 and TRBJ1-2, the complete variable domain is DAGVTQSPTHLIKTRGQQVTLRCSPISGHKSVSWYQQVLGQGPQFIFQYYEKEERGRGNFPDRFSARQFPNYSSELNVNALLLGDSALYLCASSPGTGGYGYTFGSGTRLTVV.

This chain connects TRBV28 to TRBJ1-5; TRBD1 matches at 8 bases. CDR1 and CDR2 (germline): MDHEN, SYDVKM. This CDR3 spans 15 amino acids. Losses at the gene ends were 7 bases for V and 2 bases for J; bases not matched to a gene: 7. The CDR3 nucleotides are TGTGCCAGCAAGGGCAGGGGGCAGGGCAATCAGCCCCAGCATTTT. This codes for CASKGRGQGNQPQHF.

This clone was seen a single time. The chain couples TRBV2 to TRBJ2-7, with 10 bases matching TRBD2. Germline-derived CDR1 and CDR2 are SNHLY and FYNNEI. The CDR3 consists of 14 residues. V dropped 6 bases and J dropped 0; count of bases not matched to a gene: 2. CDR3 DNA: TGTGCCAGCAGGGGACTAGCGAACTCCTACGAGCAGTACTTC. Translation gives CASRGLANSYEQYF.